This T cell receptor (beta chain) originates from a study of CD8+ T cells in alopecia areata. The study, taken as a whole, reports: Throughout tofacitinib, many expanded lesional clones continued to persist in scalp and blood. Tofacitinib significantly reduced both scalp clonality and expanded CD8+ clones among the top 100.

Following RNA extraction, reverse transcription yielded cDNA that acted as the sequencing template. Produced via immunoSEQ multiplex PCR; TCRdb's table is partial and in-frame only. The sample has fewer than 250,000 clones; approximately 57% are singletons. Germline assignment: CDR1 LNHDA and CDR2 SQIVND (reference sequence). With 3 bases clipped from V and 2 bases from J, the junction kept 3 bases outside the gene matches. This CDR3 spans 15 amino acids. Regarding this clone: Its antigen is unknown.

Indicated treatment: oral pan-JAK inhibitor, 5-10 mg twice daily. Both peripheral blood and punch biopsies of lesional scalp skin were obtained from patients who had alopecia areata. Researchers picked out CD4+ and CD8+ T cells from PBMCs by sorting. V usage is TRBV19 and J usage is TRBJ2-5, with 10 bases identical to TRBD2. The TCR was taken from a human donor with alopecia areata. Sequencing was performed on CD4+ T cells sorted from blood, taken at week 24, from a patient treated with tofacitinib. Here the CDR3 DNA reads TGTGCCAGTAGTATGGGTAGCGGGGGGCAAGAGACCCAGTACTTC. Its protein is CASSMGSGGQETQYF.